The 14 T cell receptor beta chains below were found in one sample sequenced in a study of T cell clonotyping in hematopoietic cell transplantation. Sequenced by immunoSEQ multiplex PCR; TCRdb stores in-frame clones only, minus some. This table holds 5,000 or so clones, around 78% found once. Sequencing used peripheral blood mononuclear cells, obtained 30 days after allogeneic stem cell transplant. The receptors were gathered from a male patient aged 55 to 69 who had an allogeneic stem cell transplant from an unrelated donor, so the T cells may come from the graft donor. Some clones in this sample may be carry-over from other donors' samples.

This chain connects TRBV5-1 to TRBJ2-7, with TRBD1 matching over 7 bases. This CDR3 is 15 amino acids long. After removal of 3 bases from V and 3 bases from J, the junction contained 9 bases not matched to a gene. Germline V CDR1 and CDR2: SGHRS, YFSETQ. The CDR3 coding sequence is TGCGCCAGCAGCTCAAATCAGGGGGTCTACTACGAGCAGTACTTC. As protein: CASSSNQGVYYEQYF.

The chain couples TRBV5-1 to TRBJ1-1; possible D gene TRBD1, 5 bases. The CDR3 spans 14 residues. V lost 4 bases and J lost 1, with 11 bases in between. Looked up from germline, CDR1 is SGHRS and CDR2 is YFSETQ. CDR3 DNA sequence: TGCGCCAGCAGCCACGGGACCGCGAACACTGAAGCTTTCTTT. Its protein product is CASSHGTANTEAFF.

The chain uses TRBV9 and TRBJ2-2, with TRBD2 as a possible D gene (5 bases). The CDR3 is 14 residues long. The germline V gene has CDR1 SGDLS and CDR2 YYNGEE. V was pared by 0 bases and J by 3 bases, with 6 bases between. The CDR3 spells CASSVAGDTGELFF. The CDR3 DNA reads TGTGCCAGCAGCGTAGCCGGGGACACCGGGGAGCTGTTTTTT. Variable domain in full (rest from reference TRBV9 and TRBJ2-2): DSGVTQTPKHLITATGQRVTLRCSPRSGDLSVYWYQQSLDQGLQFLIQYYNGEERAKGNILERFSAQQFPDLHSELNLSSLELGDSALYFCASSVAGDTGELFFGEGSRLTVL.

The V gene is TRBV6-1, the J gene TRBJ2-2; no firm D call. With 0 bases removed from V and 6 bases from J, the gap between germline ends came to 8 bases. CDR1 MNHNS and CDR2 SASEGT come from the germline V gene. The CDR3 consists of 14 residues. The CDR3 DNA sequence: TGTGCCAGCAGTGAAGCGTCCAGTCCCGGGGAGCTGTTTTTT. It codes for CASSEASSPGELFF.

The chain joins TRBV15 to TRBJ2-3; 9 nucleotides line up with TRBD2. This CDR3 region has 15 residues. The V and J ends lost 8 bases and 2 bases, in that order; junction bases with no gene match: 8. Germline CDR1 and CDR2: LNHNV and YYDKDF (reference sequence). In DNA form, the CDR3 reads TGTGCCACCGAGGGGCTAGCGGGGAACACAGATACGCAGTATTTT. Protein sequence: CATEGLAGNTDTQYF.

The chain has TRBV13 and TRBJ1-3, with 8 bases aligning to TRBD1. Germline V gene lookup returns CDR1 PRHDT and CDR2 FYEKMQ (reference sequence). V shed 3 bases, J shed 0 bases, and the junction held 1 base outside the gene matches. The CDR3 runs 15 residues. The CDR3 protein is CASSFGQGSGNTIYF. DNA of the CDR3: TGTGCCAGCAGCTTTGGACAGGGCTCTGGAAACACCATATATTTT.

This clone was detected only once. The chain joins TRBV7-2 to TRBJ2-1; no clear D gene. Germline CDR1 reads SGHTA; CDR2 reads FQGNSA. The germline V and J ends were trimmed by 4 bases and 4 bases, with 5 bases remaining between them. The CDR3 consists of 12 residues. In DNA form, the CDR3 reads TGTGCCAGCAGCTCCGCATACAATGAGCAGTTCTTC. Translating it yields CASSSAYNEQFF.

The chain recombines TRBV11-2 with TRBJ2-7, with D unresolved. The CDR3 has 15 amino acids. The V end was cut by 1 base, the J end by 5 bases, with 15 bases between. Germline V gene sequence: CDR1 SGHAT, CDR2 FQNNGV. The CDR3 here is CASSLGRGPLDEQYF. In DNA, the CDR3 is TGTGCCAGCAGCTTAGGACGTGGGCCCCTCGACGAGCAGTACTTC.

The CDR3, as DNA: TGTGCCATCAGTGCCCCCGGGGAGCTGTTTTTT. Protein sequence: CAISAPGELFF. The chain links TRBV10-3 to TRBJ2-2; D gene uncertain. The CDR3 is 11 residues long. The ends were cut back, 4 bases at V and 6 bases at J, with 3 bases in the middle. From germline, CDR1 is ENHRY and CDR2 SYGVKD.

This chain joins TRBV6-5 and TRBJ1-2, with D tentatively TRBD1 (6 bases). CDR1 MNHEY and CDR2 SVGAGI come from the germline V gene. The CDR3 runs to 16 residues. V lost 3 bases to trimming and J lost 4 bases, with 18 bases between them. The chain's CDR3 is CASSYSFMGAGYGYTF. The CDR3, as DNA: TGTGCCAGCAGTTATTCCTTCATGGGGGCCGGCTATGGCTACACCTTC.

The chain employs TRBV7-8 and TRBJ2-2; TRBD1 is a possible D gene (5 bases). Deletions cut 1 base from V and 4 bases from J, with 16 bases between. CDR3 length: 17 residues. The V gene's germline CDR1 is SGHVS and CDR2 FQNEAQ. In nucleotides, the CDR3 is TGTGCCAGCAGCTTAGTACCTGGGCCAGGGCGCACCGGGGAGCTGTTTTTT. It yields the protein CASSLVPGPGRTGELFF.

This chain joins TRBV7-9 and TRBJ1-2; tentative D call: TRBD1 (6 bases). The CDR3 loop spans 15 amino acids. Germline values: CDR1 SEHNR, CDR2 FQNEAQ (reference sequence). V was clipped by 5 bases and J by 8 bases, with 21 bases between them. CDR3 DNA: TGTGCCAGCAGCGGTACAGGGCTCCATAGCGAAGGCTACACCTTC. It codes for CASSGTGLHSEGYTF.

This clone appeared once. The CDR3 region is CASSQGSRGTKNIQYF. The CDR3 nucleotides are TGCGCCAGCAGCCAAGGCTCTCGGGGGACCAAAAACATTCAGTACTTC. The chain carries TRBV4-1 and TRBJ2-4; D is perhaps TRBD2 (6 bases). The CDR3 runs to 16 residues. The V gene's germline CDR1 is MGHRA and CDR2 YSYEKL. V lost 1 base and J 2 bases, leaving 12 bases between the germline ends.

This clone has more than one count but fewer than ten. The chain carries TRBV7-8 and TRBJ2-7; TRBD1 aligns across 8 bases. The CDR3 is made up of 14 amino acids. Unmatched junction bases numbered 3, after V lost 1 base and J lost 4 bases. Germline loops: CDR1 SGHVS, CDR2 FQNEAQ. In DNA form, the CDR3 reads TGTGCCAGCAGCTTAGGGGGGACAGGTTACGAGCAGTACTTC. Translation gives CASSLGGTGYEQYF.